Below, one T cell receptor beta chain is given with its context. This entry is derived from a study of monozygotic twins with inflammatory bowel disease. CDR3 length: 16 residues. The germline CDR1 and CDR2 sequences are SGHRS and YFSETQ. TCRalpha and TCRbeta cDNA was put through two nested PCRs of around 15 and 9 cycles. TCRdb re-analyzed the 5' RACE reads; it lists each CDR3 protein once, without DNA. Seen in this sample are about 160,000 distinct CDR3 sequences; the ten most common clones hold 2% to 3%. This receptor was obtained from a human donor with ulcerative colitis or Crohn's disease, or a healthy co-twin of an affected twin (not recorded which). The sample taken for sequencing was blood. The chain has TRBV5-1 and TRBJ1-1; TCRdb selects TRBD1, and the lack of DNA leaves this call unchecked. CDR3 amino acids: CASSKDSGTGSWGAFF. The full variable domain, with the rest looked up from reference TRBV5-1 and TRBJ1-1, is KAGVTQTPRYLIKTRGQQVTLSCSPISGHRSVSWYQQTPGQGLQFLFEYFSETQRNKGNFPGRFSGRQFSNSRSEMNVSTLELGDSALYLCASSKDSGTGSWGAFFGQGTRLTVV.